The rows below give T cell receptor beta chains drawn from one sample of a study of blood T cell repertoires in COVID-19. The protocol was immunoSEQ multiplex PCR, while the TCRdb copy is restricted to in-frame clones and leaves out a portion. This sample has fewer than 150,000 clones, with 75% to 90% found just once. Source material: peripheral blood. These receptors all stem from a human donor in a cohort sampled during active COVID-19. Both conserved end residues are part of each CDR3. A D gene is named only where the DNA matches it firmly. Not all rows give a size; the values are once, few, many and, for expanded clones, a class.

v_gene	abundance	j_gene	d_gene	len	CDR3aa	CDR3nt
TRBV3-1/TRBV3-2	-	TRBJ1-2	-	15	CASSQGGTVSGGYTF	TGTGCCAGCAGCCAAGGAGGTACGGTTTCGGGAGGCTACACCTTC
TRBV19	-	TRBJ2-3	-	15	CASSPLATGTDTQYF	TGTGCCAGTAGCCCCCTAGCTACGGGCACAGATACGCAGTATTTT
TRBV7-9	-	TRBJ2-6	TRBD1	15	CASSRDSSGANVLTF	TGTGCCAGCAGCAGGGACAGCTCTGGGGCCAACGTCCTGACTTTC
TRBV6-5	-	TRBJ2-2	-	14	CASSYSSQGGELFF	TGTGCCAGCAGTTACTCTTCTCAGGGCGGGGAGCTGTTTTTT
TRBV4-1	-	TRBJ1-2	-	15	CASSPQSRERIGYTF	TGCGCCAGCAGCCCCCAAAGTCGGGAAAGGATTGGCTACACCTTC
TRBV11-2	-	TRBJ2-2	-	16	CASTVERKTNTGELFF	TGTGCCAGCACCGTGGAGCGGAAGACTAACACCGGGGAGCTGTTTTTT
TRBV19	once	TRBJ2-5	-	18	CASSPRGAKVPLKETQYF	TGTGCCAGTAGTCCCCGGGGGGCCAAGGTCCCCCTTAAGGAGACCCAGTACTTC
TRBV29-1	-	TRBJ1-1	-	13	CSVEDQGNTEAFF	TGCAGCGTTGAAGACCAGGGGAACACTGAAGCTTTCTTT
TRBV27	-	TRBJ1-1	-	15	CASSSKVTRNTEAFF	TGTGCCAGCAGTTCAAAAGTGACAAGGAACACTGAAGCTTTCTTT
TRBV19	-	TRBJ2-1	TRBD2	17	CASSHESFPSGRDEQFF	TGTGCCAGTAGTCATGAGTCGTTTCCTAGCGGGAGGGATGAGCAGTTCTTC
TRBV7-2	-	TRBJ1-2	TRBD1	15	CASSLTFGTGGGYTF	TGTGCCAGCAGCCTCACTTTCGGGACAGGCGGCGGCTACACCTTC
TRBV3-1/TRBV3-2	-	TRBJ2-1	TRBD2	19	CASSQVRVSGTGFNNEQFF	TGTGCCAGCAGCCAAGTACGGGTAAGCGGGACGGGCTTTAACAATGAGCAGTTCTTC
TRBV5-1	-	TRBJ2-1	-	13	CASSSNSNNEQFF	TGCGCCAGCAGCTCAAACTCAAACAATGAGCAGTTCTTC
TRBV19	-	TRBJ1-2	TRBD1	14	CASSTDRGIYGYTF	TGTGCCAGTAGTACTGACAGGGGAATCTATGGCTACACCTTC
TRBV2	-	TRBJ1-3	TRBD1	14	CASRGTGLRNTIYF	TGTGCCAGCAGGGGGACAGGGTTAAGAAACACCATATATTTT
TRBV5-1	-	TRBJ2-7	-	13	CASSTGQIYEQYF	TGCGCCAGCAGCACCGGACAGATTTACGAGCAGTACTTC
TRBV12-5	-	TRBJ2-5	TRBD2	13	CASGPSGQETQYF	TGTGCTAGTGGCCCTAGCGGACAAGAGACCCAGTACTTC
TRBV12-5	-	TRBJ2-3	-	16	CASGDWSRAVTDTQYF	TGTGCTAGTGGCGACTGGAGCAGGGCGGTCACAGATACGCAGTATTTT
TRBV20-1	few	TRBJ1-5	-	13	CSASLQNNQPQHF	TGCAGTGCTAGTCTCCAGAACAATCAGCCCCAGCATTTT
TRBV5-1	-	TRBJ2-3	-	17	CASSLPPSLPITDTQYF	TGCGCCAGCAGCTTGCCGCCGTCCCTACCAATCACAGATACGCAGTATTTT
TRBV19	-	TRBJ2-1	TRBD2	19	CASSRTRGTSGNSYNEQFF	TGTGCCAGTAGTAGAACCCGGGGGACTAGCGGGAACTCCTACAATGAGCAGTTCTTC
TRBV7-6	-	TRBJ2-1	TRBD2	13	CASSRATSREQFF	TGTGCCAGCAGCCGTGCGACTAGCCGGGAGCAGTTCTTC
TRBV27	-	TRBJ1-1	-	14	CASSGTRKNTEAFF	TGTGCCAGCTCGGGGACACGAAAGAACACTGAAGCTTTCTTT
TRBV10-1	-	TRBJ2-1	-	17	CASSESGGTTTYNEQFF	TGCGCCAGCAGTGAGTCAGGGGGGACTACCACCTACAATGAGCAGTTCTTC
TRBV5-6	few	TRBJ1-1	-	15	CASSLMGALNTEAFF	TGTGCCAGCAGCCTCATGGGGGCATTGAACACTGAAGCTTTCTTT
TRBV10-1	-	TRBJ2-1	-	16	CASSEVGSYSYNEQFF	TGCGCCAGCAGTGAGGTGGGGAGCTACTCCTACAATGAGCAGTTCTTC
TRBV5-1	-	TRBJ1-1	-	13	CASSLTGITEAFF	TGCGCCAGCAGCTTGACAGGGATCACTGAAGCTTTCTTT
TRBV9	few	TRBJ2-2	TRBD1	17	CASSELDRASNTGELFF	TGTGCCAGCAGCGAGCTGGACAGGGCTTCGAACACCGGGGAGCTGTTTTTT
TRBV11-3	-	TRBJ2-1	TRBD2	16	CASSFGTSDSYNEQFF	TGTGCCAGCAGCTTTGGAACTAGCGACTCCTACAATGAGCAGTTCTTC
TRBV19	-	TRBJ2-7	-	13	CASSISPGYEQYF	TGTGCCAGTAGTATAAGCCCAGGATACGAGCAGTACTTC
TRBV9	-	TRBJ1-6	TRBD1	16	CASSARQGASSSPLHF	TGTGCCAGCAGCGCCCGCCAGGGGGCCTCTAGTTCACCCCTCCACTTT
TRBV10-2	-	TRBJ1-2	-	15	CASVIRVGGNYGYTF	TGCGCCAGCGTGATCCGGGTGGGCGGGAACTATGGCTACACCTTC
TRBV28	-	TRBJ2-7	TRBD2	14	CASSSSGYPYEQYF	TGTGCCAGCAGTTCTAGCGGGTACCCCTACGAGCAGTACTTC
TRBV18	-	TRBJ2-1	-	15	CASSPGPESYNEQFF	TGTGCCAGCTCACCGGGGCCAGAGAGCTACAATGAGCAGTTCTTC
TRBV5-1	-	TRBJ2-5	TRBD2	15	CASSPGTSGQETQYF	TGCGCCAGCAGCCCCGGGACTAGCGGGCAAGAGACCCAGTACTTC
TRBV7-9	-	TRBJ2-3	-	19	CASSLALGVVDRFTDTQYF	TGTGCCAGCAGCTTAGCGTTGGGTGTAGTTGACAGATTCACAGATACGCAGTATTTT
TRBV7-3	once	TRBJ1-1	-	15	CASSPTTNRQTKAFF	TGTGCCAGCAGCCCTACCACCAACCGACAGACAAAAGCTTTCTTT
TRBV25-1	-	TRBJ2-6	-	17	CASSESTVTSGANVLTF	TGTGCCAGCAGTGAATCAACGGTTACCTCTGGGGCCAACGTCCTGACTTTC
TRBV18	-	TRBJ2-5	TRBD1	17	CASSPGAARTGRETQYF	TGTGCCAGCTCACCAGGTGCAGCTCGGACAGGGAGGGAGACCCAGTACTTC
TRBV5-4	-	TRBJ1-1	TRBD1	13	CASSYDRDTEAFF	TGTGCCAGCAGCTATGACAGGGACACTGAAGCTTTCTTT
TRBV19	-	TRBJ2-1	TRBD1	17	CASSSDLRDRKRPGQFF	TGTGCCAGTAGTTCAGACCTCCGGGACAGAAAAAGGCCCGGGCAGTTCTTC
TRBV9	-	TRBJ2-3	TRBD2	17	CASSVGTSGRFTDTQYF	TGTGCCAGCAGCGTCGGGACTAGCGGGCGATTCACAGATACGCAGTATTTT
TRBV19	-	TRBJ2-7	TRBD1	15	CASSIGRGIAYEQYF	TGTGCCAGTAGTATTGGCAGGGGGATCGCCTACGAGCAGTACTTC
TRBV7-7	-	TRBJ2-2	TRBD2	16	CASSLGLAGGAGELFF	TGTGCCAGCAGCTTGGGACTAGCGGGAGGAGCCGGGGAGCTGTTTTTT
TRBV28	-	TRBJ1-2	TRBD1	14	CASSHRGAVYGYTF	TGTGCCAGCAGTCACAGGGGGGCGGTCTATGGCTACACCTTC
TRBV29-1	-	TRBJ2-7	TRBD1	14	CSVRPGQGSYEQYF	TGCAGCGTTAGACCGGGACAGGGGAGCTACGAGCAGTACTTC
TRBV6-5	-	TRBJ1-5	TRBD1	14	CASRKQGANQPQHF	TGTGCCAGCAGGAAACAGGGGGCCAATCAGCCCCAGCATTTT
TRBV7-3	once	TRBJ1-2	-	16	CASSPGGTRANYGYTF	TGTGCCAGCAGCCCGGGGGGGACGAGAGCTAACTATGGCTACACCTTC
TRBV6-1	-	TRBJ2-7	-	15	CASSELARGPYEQYF	TGTGCCAGCAGTGAACTTGCCAGGGGACCCTACGAGCAGTACTTC
TRBV6-1	-	TRBJ1-4	-	17	CASSEDGRHATNEKLFF	TGTGCCAGCAGTGAAGATGGCAGACACGCAACTAATGAAAAACTGTTTTTT
TRBV7-9	-	TRBJ2-7	-	14	CASTGTPNTYEQYF	TGTGCCAGCACCGGGACACCGAATACCTACGAGCAGTACTTC
TRBV25-1	-	TRBJ2-7	TRBD1	12	CASSQTGWEQYF	TGTGCCAGCAGCCAGACAGGGTGGGAGCAGTACTTC
TRBV15	-	TRBJ2-5	-	13	CATSRSPGGTQYF	TGTGCCACCAGCCGAAGTCCCGGGGGGACCCAGTACTTC
TRBV9	-	TRBJ1-5	-	15	CASSVTGQTNQPQHF	TGTGCCAGCAGCGTAACGGGACAAACCAATCAGCCCCAGCATTTT
TRBV6-5	-	TRBJ2-1	-	14	CASSRSSSYNEQFF	TGTGCCAGCAGCAGATCTAGCTCCTACAATGAGCAGTTCTTC